The clone carrying this TCR beta chain has a count of ten or more. What it recognizes is unknown. The source of the sample is a study of neurological immune-mediated disorders. Findings of the study overall: HTLV-1-associated myelopathy showed the most TCR clonal expansion; multiple sclerosis the least, below healthy controls. Subjects shared no identical expanded-clone CDR3 amino acid sequences, suggesting private TCR-beta repertoires in all groups.

TCRdb re-derived calls from the 5' RACE reads in MiXCR, one entry per CDR3 protein. The sample has about 36,000 distinct CDR3 sequences; about a tenth are singletons. Unsorted libraries used 2 million PBMCs kept at -80 degrees C. The V end was cut by 7 bases, the J end by 2 bases, with 13 bases between. From germline, CDR1 is DFQATT and CDR2 SNEGSKA (reference sequence). There are 13 residues in the CDR3. The chain links TRBV20-1 to TRBJ2-3; D tentatively fits TRBD1 or TRBD2 (6 bases each). The source material was PBMCs. The receptor was isolated from a woman in her twenties or thirties with HTLV-1-associated myelopathy (HAM/TSP). DNA of the CDR3: TGCAGTGAGGGGGGCGAGCCCACAGATACGCAGTATTTT. Residues: CSEGGEPTDTQYF.